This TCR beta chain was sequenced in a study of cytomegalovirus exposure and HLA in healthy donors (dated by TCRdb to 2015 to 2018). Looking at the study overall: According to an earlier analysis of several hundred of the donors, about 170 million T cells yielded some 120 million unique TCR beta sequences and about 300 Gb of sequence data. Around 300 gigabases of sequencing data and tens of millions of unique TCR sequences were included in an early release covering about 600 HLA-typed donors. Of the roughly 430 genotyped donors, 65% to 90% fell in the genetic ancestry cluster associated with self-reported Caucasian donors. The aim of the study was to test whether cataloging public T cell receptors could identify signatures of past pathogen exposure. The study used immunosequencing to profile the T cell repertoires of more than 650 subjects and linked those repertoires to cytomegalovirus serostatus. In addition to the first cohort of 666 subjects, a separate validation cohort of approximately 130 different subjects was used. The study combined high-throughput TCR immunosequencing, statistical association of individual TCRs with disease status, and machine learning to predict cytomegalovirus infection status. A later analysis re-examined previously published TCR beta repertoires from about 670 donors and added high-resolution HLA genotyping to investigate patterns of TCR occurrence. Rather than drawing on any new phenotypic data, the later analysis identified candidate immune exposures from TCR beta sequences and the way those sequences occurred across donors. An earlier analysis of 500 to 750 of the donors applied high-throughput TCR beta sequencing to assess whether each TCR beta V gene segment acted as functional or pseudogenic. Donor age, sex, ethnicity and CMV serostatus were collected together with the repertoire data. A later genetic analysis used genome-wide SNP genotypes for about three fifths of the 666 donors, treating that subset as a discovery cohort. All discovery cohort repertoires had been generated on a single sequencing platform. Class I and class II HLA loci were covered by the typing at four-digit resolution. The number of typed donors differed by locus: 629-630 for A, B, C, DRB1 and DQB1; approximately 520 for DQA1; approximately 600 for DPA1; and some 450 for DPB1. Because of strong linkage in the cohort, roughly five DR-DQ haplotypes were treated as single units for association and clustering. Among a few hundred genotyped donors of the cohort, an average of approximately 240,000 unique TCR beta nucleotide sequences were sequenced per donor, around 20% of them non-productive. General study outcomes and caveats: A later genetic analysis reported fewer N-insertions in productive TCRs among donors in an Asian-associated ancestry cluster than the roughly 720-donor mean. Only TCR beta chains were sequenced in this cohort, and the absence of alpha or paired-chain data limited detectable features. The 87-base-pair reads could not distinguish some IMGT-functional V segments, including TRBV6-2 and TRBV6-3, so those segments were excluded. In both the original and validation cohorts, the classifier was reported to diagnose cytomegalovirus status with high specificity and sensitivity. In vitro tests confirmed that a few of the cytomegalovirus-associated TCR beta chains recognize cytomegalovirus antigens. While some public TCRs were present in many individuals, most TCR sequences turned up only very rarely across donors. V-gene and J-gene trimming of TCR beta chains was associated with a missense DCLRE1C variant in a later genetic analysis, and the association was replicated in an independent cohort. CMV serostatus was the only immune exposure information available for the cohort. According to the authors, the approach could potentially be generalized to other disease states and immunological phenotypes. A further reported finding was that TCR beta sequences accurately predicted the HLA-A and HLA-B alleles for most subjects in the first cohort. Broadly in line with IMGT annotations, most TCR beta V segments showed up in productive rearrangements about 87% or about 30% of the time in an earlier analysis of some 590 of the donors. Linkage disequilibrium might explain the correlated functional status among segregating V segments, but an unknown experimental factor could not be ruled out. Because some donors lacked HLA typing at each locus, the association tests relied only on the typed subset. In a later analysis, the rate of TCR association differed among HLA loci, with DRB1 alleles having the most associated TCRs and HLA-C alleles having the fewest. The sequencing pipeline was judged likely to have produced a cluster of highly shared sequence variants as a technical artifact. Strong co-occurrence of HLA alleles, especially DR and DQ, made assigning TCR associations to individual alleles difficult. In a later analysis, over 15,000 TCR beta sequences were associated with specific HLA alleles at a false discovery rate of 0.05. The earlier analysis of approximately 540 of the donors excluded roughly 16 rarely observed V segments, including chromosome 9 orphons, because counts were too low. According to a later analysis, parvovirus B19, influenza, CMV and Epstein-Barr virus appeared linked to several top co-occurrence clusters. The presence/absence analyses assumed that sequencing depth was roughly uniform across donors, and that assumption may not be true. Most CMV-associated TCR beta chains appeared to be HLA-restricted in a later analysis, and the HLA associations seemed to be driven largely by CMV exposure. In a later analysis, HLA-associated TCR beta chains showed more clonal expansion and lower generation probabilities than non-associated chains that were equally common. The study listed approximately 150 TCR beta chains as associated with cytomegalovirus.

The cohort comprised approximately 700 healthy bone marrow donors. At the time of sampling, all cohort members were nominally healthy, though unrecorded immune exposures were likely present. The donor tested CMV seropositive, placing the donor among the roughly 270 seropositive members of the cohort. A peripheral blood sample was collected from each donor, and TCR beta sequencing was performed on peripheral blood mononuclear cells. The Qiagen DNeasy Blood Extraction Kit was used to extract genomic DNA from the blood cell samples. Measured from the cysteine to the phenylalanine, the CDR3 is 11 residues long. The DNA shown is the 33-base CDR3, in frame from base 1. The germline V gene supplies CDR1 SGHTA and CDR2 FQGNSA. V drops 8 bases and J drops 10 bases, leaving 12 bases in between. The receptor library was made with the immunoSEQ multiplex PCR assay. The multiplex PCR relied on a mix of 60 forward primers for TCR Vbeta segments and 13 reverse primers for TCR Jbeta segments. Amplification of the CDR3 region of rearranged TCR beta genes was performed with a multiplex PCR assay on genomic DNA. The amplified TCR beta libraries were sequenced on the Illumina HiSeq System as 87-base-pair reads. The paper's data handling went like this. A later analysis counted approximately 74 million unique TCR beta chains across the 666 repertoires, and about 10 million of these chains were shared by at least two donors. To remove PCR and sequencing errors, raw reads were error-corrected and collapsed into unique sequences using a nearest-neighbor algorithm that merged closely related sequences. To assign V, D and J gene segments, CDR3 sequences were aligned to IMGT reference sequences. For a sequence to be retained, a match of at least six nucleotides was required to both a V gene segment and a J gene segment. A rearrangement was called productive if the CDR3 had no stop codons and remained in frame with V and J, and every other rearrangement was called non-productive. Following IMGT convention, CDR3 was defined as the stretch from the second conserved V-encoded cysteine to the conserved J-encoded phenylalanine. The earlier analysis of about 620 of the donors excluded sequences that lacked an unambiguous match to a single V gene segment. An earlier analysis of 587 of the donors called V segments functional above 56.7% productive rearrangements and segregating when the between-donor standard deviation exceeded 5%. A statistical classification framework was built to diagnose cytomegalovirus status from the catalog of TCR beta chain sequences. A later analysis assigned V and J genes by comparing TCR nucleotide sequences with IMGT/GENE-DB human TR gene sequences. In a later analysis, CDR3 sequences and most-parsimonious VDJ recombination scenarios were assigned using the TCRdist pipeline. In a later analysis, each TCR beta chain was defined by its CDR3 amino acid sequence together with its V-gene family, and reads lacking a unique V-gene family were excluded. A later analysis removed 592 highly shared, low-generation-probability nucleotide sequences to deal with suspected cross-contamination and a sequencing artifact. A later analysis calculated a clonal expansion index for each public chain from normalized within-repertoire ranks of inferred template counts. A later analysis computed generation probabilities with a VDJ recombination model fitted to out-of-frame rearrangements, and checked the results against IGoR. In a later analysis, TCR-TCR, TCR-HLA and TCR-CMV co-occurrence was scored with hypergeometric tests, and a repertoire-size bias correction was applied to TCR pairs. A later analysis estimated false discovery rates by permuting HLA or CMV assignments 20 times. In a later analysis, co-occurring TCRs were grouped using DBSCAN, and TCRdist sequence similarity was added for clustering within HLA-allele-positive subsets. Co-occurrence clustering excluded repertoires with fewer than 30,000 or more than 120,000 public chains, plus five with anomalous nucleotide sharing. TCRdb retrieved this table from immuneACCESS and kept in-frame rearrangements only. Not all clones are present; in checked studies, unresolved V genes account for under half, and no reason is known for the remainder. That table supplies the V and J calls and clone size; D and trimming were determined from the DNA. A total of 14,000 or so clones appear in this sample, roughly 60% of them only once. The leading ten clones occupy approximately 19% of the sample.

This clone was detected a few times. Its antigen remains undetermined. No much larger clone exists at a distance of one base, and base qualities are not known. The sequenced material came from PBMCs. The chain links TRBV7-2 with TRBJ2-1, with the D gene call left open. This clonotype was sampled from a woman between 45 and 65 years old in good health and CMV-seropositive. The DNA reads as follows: TGTGCCAGCGCGAAGCCAACCGAGCAGTTCTTC. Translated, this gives CASAKPTEQFF.